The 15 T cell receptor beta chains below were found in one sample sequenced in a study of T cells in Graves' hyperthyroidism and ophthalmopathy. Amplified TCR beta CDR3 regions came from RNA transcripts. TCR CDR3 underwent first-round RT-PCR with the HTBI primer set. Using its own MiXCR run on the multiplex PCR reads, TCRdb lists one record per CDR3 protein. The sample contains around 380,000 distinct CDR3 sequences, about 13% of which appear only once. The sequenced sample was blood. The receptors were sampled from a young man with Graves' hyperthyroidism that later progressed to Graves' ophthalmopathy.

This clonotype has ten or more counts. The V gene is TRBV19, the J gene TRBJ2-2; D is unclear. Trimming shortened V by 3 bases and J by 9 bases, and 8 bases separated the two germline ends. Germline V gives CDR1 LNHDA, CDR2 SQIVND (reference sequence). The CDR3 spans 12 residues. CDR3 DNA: TGTGCCAGTAGTATTAGGGTCCGGGAGCTGTTTTTT. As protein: CASSIRVRELFF.

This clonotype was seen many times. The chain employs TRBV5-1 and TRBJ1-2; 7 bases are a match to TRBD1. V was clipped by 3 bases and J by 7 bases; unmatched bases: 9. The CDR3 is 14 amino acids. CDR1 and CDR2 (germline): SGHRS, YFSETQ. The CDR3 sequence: CASSSRQGLGGYTF. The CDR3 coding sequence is TGCGCCAGCAGCTCCCGACAGGGCCTCGGTGGCTACACCTTC.

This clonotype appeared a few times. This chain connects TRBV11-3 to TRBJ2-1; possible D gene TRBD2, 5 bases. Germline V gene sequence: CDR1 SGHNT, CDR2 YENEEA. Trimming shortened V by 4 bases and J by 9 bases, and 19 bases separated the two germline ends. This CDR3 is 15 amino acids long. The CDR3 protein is CASSSHREYFGEQFF. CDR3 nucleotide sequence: TGTGCCAGCAGCTCTCACCGGGAATATTTCGGTGAGCAGTTCTTC.

The CDR3 DNA sequence: TGTGCCAGCAGCCTTGGACTAGTGAAAGAGACCCAGTACTTC. Translated: CASSLGLVKETQYF. The rearrangement links TRBV11-3 to TRBJ2-5; 7 bases line up with TRBD2. Per the germline V gene, CDR1 is SGHNT and CDR2 is YENEEA. The V gene end was trimmed by 5 bases and the J gene end by 3 bases; junction bases not matched to a gene: 6. This CDR3 spans 14 amino acids.

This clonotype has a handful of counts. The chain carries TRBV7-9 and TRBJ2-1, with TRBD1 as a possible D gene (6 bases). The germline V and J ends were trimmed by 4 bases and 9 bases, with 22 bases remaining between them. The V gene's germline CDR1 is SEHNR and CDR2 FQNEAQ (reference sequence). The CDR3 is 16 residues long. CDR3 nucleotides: TGTGCCAGCAGCTCGCACCGGGACACAATTACGGGTGAGCAGTTCTTC. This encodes CASSSHRDTITGEQFF. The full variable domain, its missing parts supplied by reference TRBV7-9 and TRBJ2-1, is DTGVSQNPRHKITKRGQNVTFRCDPISEHNRLYWYRQTLGQGPEFLTYFQNEAQLEKSRLLSDRFSAERPKGSFSTLEIQRTEQGDSAMYLCASSSHRDTITGEQFFGPGTRLTVL.

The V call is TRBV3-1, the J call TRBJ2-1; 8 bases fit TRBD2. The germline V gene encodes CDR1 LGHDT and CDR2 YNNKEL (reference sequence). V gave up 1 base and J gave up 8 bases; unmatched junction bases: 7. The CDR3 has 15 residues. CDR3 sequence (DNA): TGTGCCAGCAGCCAAGCCGGGACTAGGGGCTATGAGCAGTTCTTC. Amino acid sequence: CASSQAGTRGYEQFF.

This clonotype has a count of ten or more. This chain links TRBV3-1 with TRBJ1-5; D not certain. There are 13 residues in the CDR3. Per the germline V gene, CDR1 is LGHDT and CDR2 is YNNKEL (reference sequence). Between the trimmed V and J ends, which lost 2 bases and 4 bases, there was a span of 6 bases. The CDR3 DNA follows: TGTGCCAGCAGCCAAAGCCGAAATCAGCCCCAGCATTTT. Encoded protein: CASSQSRNQPQHF. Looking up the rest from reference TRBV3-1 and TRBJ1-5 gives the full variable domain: DTAVSQTPKYLVTQMGNDKSIKCEQNLGHDTMYWYKQDSKKFLKIMFSYNNKELIINETVPNRFSPKSPDKAHLNLHINSLELGDSAVYFCASSQSRNQPQHFGDGTRLSIL.

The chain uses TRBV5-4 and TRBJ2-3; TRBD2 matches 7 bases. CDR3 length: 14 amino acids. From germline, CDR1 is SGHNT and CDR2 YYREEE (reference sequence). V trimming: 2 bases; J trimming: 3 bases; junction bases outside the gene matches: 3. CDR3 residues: CASSLPSGTDTQYF. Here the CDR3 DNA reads TGTGCCAGCAGCTTACCTAGCGGTACAGATACGCAGTATTTT. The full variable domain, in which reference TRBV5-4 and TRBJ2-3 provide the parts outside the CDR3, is ETGVTQSPTHLIKTRGQQVTLRCSSQSGHNTVSWYQQALGQGPQFIFQYYREEENGRGNFPPRFSGLQFPNYSSELNVNALELDDSALYLCASSLPSGTDTQYFGPGTRLTVL.

The chain's CDR3 is CASTLRQSSYEQYF. The CDR3 nucleotides are TGTGCCAGCACCTTGAGACAGAGCTCCTACGAGCAGTACTTC. The chain joins TRBV12-3 or TRBV12-4 to TRBJ2-7; D is possibly TRBD1 (5 bases). This CDR3 spans 14 amino acids. With 7 bases removed from V and 0 bases from J, the gap between germline ends came to 13 bases.

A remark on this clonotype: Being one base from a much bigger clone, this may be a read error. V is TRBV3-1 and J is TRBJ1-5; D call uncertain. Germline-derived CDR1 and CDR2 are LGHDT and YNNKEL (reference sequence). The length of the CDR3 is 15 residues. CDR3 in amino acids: CASSQETPGNQPQHF. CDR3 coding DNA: TGTGCCAGCAGTCAAGAGACCCCCGGCAATCAGCCCCAGCATTTT.

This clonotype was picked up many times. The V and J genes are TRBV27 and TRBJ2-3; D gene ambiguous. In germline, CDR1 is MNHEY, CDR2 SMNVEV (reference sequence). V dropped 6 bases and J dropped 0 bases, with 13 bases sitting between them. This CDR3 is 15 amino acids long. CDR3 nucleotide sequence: TGTGCCAGCAGCCTTTATAGCCCAAGCACAGATACGCAGTATTTT. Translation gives CASSLYSPSTDTQYF.

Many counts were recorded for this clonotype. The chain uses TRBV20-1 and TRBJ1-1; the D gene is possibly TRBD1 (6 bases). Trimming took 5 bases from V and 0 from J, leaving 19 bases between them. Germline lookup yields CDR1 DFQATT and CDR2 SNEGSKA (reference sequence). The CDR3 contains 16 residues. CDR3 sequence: CSAPHRELSMNTEAFF. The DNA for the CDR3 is TGCAGTGCTCCTCACAGGGAATTGAGCATGAACACTGAAGCTTTCTTT.

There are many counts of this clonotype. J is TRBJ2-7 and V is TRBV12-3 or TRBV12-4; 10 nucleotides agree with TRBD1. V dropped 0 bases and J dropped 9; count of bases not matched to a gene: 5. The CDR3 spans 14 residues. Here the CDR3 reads CASSLAGTGAGQYF. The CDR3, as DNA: TGTGCCAGCAGTTTAGCCGGGACAGGGGCAGGGCAGTACTTC.

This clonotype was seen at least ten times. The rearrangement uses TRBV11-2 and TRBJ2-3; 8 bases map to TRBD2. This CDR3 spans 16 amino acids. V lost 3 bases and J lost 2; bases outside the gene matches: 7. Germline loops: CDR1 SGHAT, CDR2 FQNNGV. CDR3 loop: CASSLSSGANTDTQYF. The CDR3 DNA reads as TGTGCCAGCAGCTTGAGTAGCGGGGCCAACACAGATACGCAGTATTTT.

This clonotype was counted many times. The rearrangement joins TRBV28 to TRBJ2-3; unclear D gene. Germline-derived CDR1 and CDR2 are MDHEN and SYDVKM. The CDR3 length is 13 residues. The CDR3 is CGTSRPSTDTQYF. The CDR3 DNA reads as TGTGGCACGAGCCGTCCTAGCACAGATACGCAGTATTTT. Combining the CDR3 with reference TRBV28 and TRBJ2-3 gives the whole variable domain DVKVTQSSRYLVKRTGEKVFLECVQDMDHENMFWYRQDPGLGLRLIYFSYDVKMKEKGDIPEGYSVSREKKERFSLILESASTNQTSMYLCGTSRPSTDTQYFGPGTRLTVL.